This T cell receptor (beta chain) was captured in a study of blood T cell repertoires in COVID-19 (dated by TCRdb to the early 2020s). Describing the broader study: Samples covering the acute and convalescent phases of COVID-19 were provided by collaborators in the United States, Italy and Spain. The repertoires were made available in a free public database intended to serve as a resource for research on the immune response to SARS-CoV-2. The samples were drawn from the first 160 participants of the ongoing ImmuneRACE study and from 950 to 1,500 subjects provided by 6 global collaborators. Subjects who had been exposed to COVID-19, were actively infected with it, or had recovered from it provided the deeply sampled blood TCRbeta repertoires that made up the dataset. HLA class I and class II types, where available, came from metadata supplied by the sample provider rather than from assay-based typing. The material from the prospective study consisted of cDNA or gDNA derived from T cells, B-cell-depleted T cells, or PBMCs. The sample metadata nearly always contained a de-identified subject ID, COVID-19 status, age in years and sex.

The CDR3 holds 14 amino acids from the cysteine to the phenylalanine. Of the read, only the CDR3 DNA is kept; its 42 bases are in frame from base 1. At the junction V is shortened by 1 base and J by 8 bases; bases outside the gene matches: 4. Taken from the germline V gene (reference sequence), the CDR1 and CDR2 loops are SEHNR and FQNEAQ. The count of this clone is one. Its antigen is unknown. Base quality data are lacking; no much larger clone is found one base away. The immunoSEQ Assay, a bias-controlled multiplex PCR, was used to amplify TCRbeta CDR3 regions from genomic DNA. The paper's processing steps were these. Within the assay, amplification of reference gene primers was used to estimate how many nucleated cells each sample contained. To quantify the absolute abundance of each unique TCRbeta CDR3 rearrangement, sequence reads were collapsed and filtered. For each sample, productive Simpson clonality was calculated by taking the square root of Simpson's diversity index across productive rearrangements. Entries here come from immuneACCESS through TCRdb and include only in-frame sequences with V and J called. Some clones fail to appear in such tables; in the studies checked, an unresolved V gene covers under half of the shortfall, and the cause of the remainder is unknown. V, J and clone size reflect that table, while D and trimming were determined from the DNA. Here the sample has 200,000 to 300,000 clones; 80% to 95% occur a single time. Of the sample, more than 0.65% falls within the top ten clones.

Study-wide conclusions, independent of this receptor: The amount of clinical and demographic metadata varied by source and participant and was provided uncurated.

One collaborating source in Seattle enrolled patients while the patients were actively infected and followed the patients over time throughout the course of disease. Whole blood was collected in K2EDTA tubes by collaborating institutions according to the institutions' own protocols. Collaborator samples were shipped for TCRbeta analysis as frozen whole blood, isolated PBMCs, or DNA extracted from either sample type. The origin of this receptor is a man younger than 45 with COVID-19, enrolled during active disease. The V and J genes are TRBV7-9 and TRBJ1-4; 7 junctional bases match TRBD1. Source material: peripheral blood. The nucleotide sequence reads TGTGCCAGCAGCTTAGGAGGGGACAGAGAAAAACTGTTTTTT. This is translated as CASSLGGDREKLFF.